A selection of T cell receptor beta chains follows, all from one sample in a study of blood T cell repertoires in COVID-19. The method was immunoSEQ multiplex PCR; TCRdb's version includes in-frame clones alone and lacks a portion of them. The data contain about 250,000 clones, approximately 89% of them singletons. Sequencing used peripheral blood. These receptors came from a woman aged 60-75 years who had recovered from COVID-19. CDR3s include the opening cysteine and the closing phenylalanine or tryptophan. Fields, in order: V gene, J gene, clone size, D gene, CDR3 DNA, CDR3 protein. The D gene is left open where the match is weak. The size entry is marked missing in some rows and otherwise reads once, few, many or a size class.

>TRBV5-1|TRBJ2-5|NA|TRBD2
TGCGCCAGCAGCTCGGCGGGGGGCGAGACCCAGTACTTC
CASSSAGGETQYF
>TRBV4-2|TRBJ2-7|NA|TRBD2
TGTGCCAGCAGCCAAGAAGGGAGCGGGGGGACCCACGAGCAGTACTTC
CASSQEGSGGTHEQYF
>TRBV9|TRBJ1-3|NA|TRBD1
TGTGCCAGCAGTATGACAGGGGTTGGAAACACCATATATTTT
CASSMTGVGNTIYF
>TRBV7-3|TRBJ2-3|NA|TRBD2
TGTGCCAGCAGCTTAATGCGGGGGACCACAGATACGCAGTATTTT
CASSLMRGTTDTQYF
>TRBV18|TRBJ1-6|NA|NA
TGTGCCAGCTCACCAAGGACGGGAAGGTCGTCCTATAATTCACCCCTCCACTTT
CASSPRTGRSSYNSPLHF
>TRBV7-2|TRBJ1-5|NA|NA
TGTGCCAGCAGCCCCCCAGGGCAGGGAAATCAGCCCCAGCATTTT
CASSPPGQGNQPQHF
>TRBV27|TRBJ1-5|NA|TRBD1
TGTGCCAGCAGACAGGGGACAGGGAACCAGCCCCAGCATTTT
CASRQGTGNQPQHF
>TRBV5-1|TRBJ2-2|NA|TRBD1
TGCGCCAGCAGCGAACAGGGGGTCAGGACCGGGGAGCTGTTTTTT
CASSEQGVRTGELFF
>TRBV28|TRBJ1-3|NA|TRBD1
TGTGCCAGCAGCTCCCCCCAGGGGGCGCCAGGAAACACCATATATTTT
CASSSPQGAPGNTIYF
>TRBV19|TRBJ2-1|NA|TRBD1
TGTGCCAGCTCCCGGGACAGGGGGTACAATGAGCAGTTCTTC
CASSRDRGYNEQFF
>TRBV5-1|TRBJ1-6|NA|NA
TGCGCCAGCAGCCGCGGCGGGAGCACGGGGTTTTCACCCCTCCACTTT
CASSRGGSTGFSPLHF
>TRBV28|TRBJ2-7|once|TRBD1
TGTGCCAGCAGCCTCGGACAGGTGGGCTACGAGCAGTACTTC
CASSLGQVGYEQYF
>TRBV6-5|TRBJ1-2|NA|NA
TGTGCCAGCAGTTGGGGCGGGACCTTAGCTAACTATGGCTACACCTTC
CASSWGGTLANYGYTF
>TRBV19|TRBJ2-1|NA|NA
TGTGCCAGTAGGGGACTGCAACCGAATGAGCAGTTCTTC
CASRGLQPNEQFF
>TRBV29-1|TRBJ1-5|NA|NA
TGCAGCGTAGGACAGTTGGATCAGCCCCAGCATTTT
CSVGQLDQPQHF
>TRBV27|TRBJ1-1|NA|NA
TGTGCCAGCAGTTTATCGCGCTACTACAGGGCCATGAACACTGAAGCTTTCTTT
CASSLSRYYRAMNTEAFF
>TRBV7-2|TRBJ1-6|NA|TRBD1
TGTGCCAGCAGTCTCAAGGGACAGGGTATCGGTTCACCCCTCCACTTT
CASSLKGQGIGSPLHF
>TRBV19|TRBJ2-4|NA|TRBD1
TGTGCCAGTAGTATACAGGGGGAGAACATTCAGTACTTC
CASSIQGENIQYF
>TRBV18|TRBJ2-5|NA|TRBD2
TGTGCCAGCTCACCAATTCGGCCTAGCGGGGGGGCCTCCTTAGAGACCCAGTACTTC
CASSPIRPSGGASLETQYF
>TRBV28|TRBJ1-5|NA|TRBD1
TGTGCCAGCAGTTCCAGGGACAGGGGTGGCAATCAGCCCCAGCATTTT
CASSSRDRGGNQPQHF
>TRBV28|TRBJ1-2|NA|TRBD1
TGTGCCAGCAGTGCCTCATTACCGGGACAGGCCGGCTACACCTTC
CASSASLPGQAGYTF
>TRBV6-1|TRBJ1-5|NA|NA
TGTGCCAGCAGAGGCGTCTCGGGTCTTGATCAGCCCCAGCATTTT
CASRGVSGLDQPQHF
>TRBV2|TRBJ1-2|NA|NA
TGTGCCAGCAGGGAGGAGATAGGAGCCGGCTACACCTTC
CASREEIGAGYTF
>TRBV9|TRBJ1-6|NA|TRBD1
TGTGCCAGCAGCGTAGCCGGGACAGAGAATTCACCCCTCCACTTT
CASSVAGTENSPLHF
>TRBV5-1|TRBJ2-7|NA|TRBD2
TGCGCCAGCAGCGAGAATAGGGGCGGGGGGCCCTACGAGCAGTACTTC
CASSENRGGGPYEQYF
>TRBV25-1|TRBJ1-1|few|NA
TGTGCCAGCAGCAGAGGGAATCAGAACACTGAAGCTTTCTTT
CASSRGNQNTEAFF
>TRBV7-9|TRBJ1-5|NA|TRBD1
TGTGCCAGCAGCGGGACAGGGAATAGCAATCAGCCCCAGCATTTT
CASSGTGNSNQPQHF
>TRBV4-1|TRBJ1-2|NA|TRBD1
TGCGCCAGCAGCCGTTCGGGGACAGGTCCTACTTATGGCTACACCTTC
CASSRSGTGPTYGYTF
>TRBV9|TRBJ2-1|once|TRBD1
TGTGCCAGCAGCGTGAAGGGACAGGGGGCGGGCGAGCAGTTCTTC
CASSVKGQGAGEQFF
>TRBV11-2|TRBJ2-7|NA|NA
TGTGCCAGCAGCCTAGCAGGGTCTGGCGAGCAGTACTTC
CASSLAGSGEQYF
>TRBV9|TRBJ2-5|once|TRBD1
TGTGCCAGCAGAGACACAGGGGGCCCCGAGACCCAGTACTTC
CASRDTGGPETQYF
>TRBV9|TRBJ2-3|NA|TRBD2
TGTGCCAGCAGCGTATGGCGGGGGGGCCGAGATACGCAGTATTTT
CASSVWRGGRDTQYF
>TRBV5-1|TRBJ2-5|NA|TRBD2
TGCGCCAGCAGCAAGCGGGGGGATAAAGAGACCCAGTACTTC
CASSKRGDKETQYF
>TRBV6-2/TRBV6-3|TRBJ1-6|NA|TRBD1
TGTGCCAGCAGTCCAAGGGGACAGGGCCGTTCACCCCTCCACTTT
CASSPRGQGRSPLHF
>TRBV5-1|TRBJ1-1|NA|NA
TGCGCCAGCAGCTTGCACACGAACACTGAAGCTTTCTTT
CASSLHTNTEAFF
>TRBV7-3|TRBJ2-1|NA|NA
TGTGCCAGCAGCTTAAACTCCCCGACCTACAATGAGCAGTTCTTC
CASSLNSPTYNEQFF
>TRBV7-6|TRBJ2-1|NA|TRBD1
TGTGCCAGCAGCTTGGGACAGGGAACCTACAATGAGCAGTTCTTC
CASSLGQGTYNEQFF
>TRBV25-1|TRBJ1-5|NA|NA
TGTGCCAGCAGCCCCGCGGGCCATCAGCCCCAGCATTTT
CASSPAGHQPQHF
>TRBV7-2|TRBJ2-3|few|TRBD2
TGTGCCAGCAGCTTACAAGCGGGGGGGGCGTATTTT
CASSLQAGGAYF
>TRBV3-1/TRBV3-2|TRBJ1-3|NA|NA
TGTGCCAGCAGCCCATCATCTGGAAACACCATATATTTT
CASSPSSGNTIYF
>TRBV15|TRBJ2-1|NA|TRBD2
TGTGCCACCAGCGTGGGACTAACGTACAATGAGCAGTTCTTC
CATSVGLTYNEQFF
>TRBV6-2/TRBV6-3|TRBJ1-6|NA|NA
TGTGCCAGCAGTTACTCGACAGGCGAACTGATCAATTCACCCCTCCACTTT
CASSYSTGELINSPLHF
>TRBV7-3|TRBJ2-7|NA|TRBD1
TGTGCCAGCAGCTTGGGACAGGGAGTCTCCTACGAGCAGTACTTC
CASSLGQGVSYEQYF
>TRBV7-9|TRBJ1-1|NA|NA
TGTGCCAGCAGCTCTATAAGGGGGACTGAAGCTTTCTTT
CASSSIRGTEAFF
>TRBV7-9|TRBJ2-5|once|TRBD1
TGTGCCAGCAGCTTAGGGGGACAGGAGATACAAGAGACCCAGTACTTC
CASSLGGQEIQETQYF
>TRBV28|TRBJ2-7|NA|NA
TGTGCCAGCAGACTAGACCGGGGGACGGCCTTAGGAGAGCAGTACTTC
CASRLDRGTALGEQYF
>TRBV18|TRBJ2-5|NA|NA
TGTGCCAGCTCACCAAAGGCGGGGGCGCGAGAGACCCAGTACTTC
CASSPKAGARETQYF
>TRBV5-1|TRBJ2-1|NA|TRBD2
TGCGCCAGCAAGACTAGCGGGGAATGGAATGAGCAGTTCTTC
CASKTSGEWNEQFF
>TRBV11-2|TRBJ2-2|NA|TRBD2
TGTGCCAGCAGCTTAGAGAGACTAGCTTTCGGCGGGGAGCTGTTTTTT
CASSLERLAFGGELFF